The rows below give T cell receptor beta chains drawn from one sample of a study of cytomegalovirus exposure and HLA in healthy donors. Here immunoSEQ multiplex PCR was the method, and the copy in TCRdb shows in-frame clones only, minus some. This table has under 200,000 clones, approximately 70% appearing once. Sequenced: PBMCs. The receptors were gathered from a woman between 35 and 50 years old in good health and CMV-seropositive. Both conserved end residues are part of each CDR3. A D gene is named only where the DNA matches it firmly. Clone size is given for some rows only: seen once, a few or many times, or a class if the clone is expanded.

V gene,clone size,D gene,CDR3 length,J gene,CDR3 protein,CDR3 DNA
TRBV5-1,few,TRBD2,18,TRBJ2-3,CASSWSPGLAGGTDTQYF,TGCGCCAGCAGCTGGAGTCCGGGACTAGCGGGGGGTACAGATACGCAGTATTTT
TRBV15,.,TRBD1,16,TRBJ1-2,CATSSGGQGANYGYTF,TGTGCCACCAGCAGTGGTGGACAGGGGGCTAACTATGGCTACACCTTC
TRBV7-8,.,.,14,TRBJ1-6,CASSLVPGNSPLHF,TGTGCCAGCAGCTTAGTCCCAGGGAATTCACCCCTCCACTTT
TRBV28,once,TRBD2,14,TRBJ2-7,CASSGLAGSYEQYF,TGTGCCAGCAGTGGACTAGCGGGATCCTACGAGCAGTACTTC
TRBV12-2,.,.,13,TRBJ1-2,CASRLDLRGGYTF,TGTGCAAGTCGCTTAGATCTTCGAGGGGGCTACACCTTC
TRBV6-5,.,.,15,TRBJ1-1,CASSYRRGGNTEAFF,TGTGCCAGCAGTTACCGCAGGGGTGGGAACACTGAAGCTTTCTTT
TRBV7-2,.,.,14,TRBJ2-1,CASSLLLGFNEQFF,TGTGCCAGCAGCTTATTACTAGGATTCAATGAGCAGTTCTTC
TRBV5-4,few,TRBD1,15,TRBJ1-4,CASSLDTGEVEKLFF,TGTGCCAGCAGCTTAGACACAGGGGAAGTTGAAAAACTGTTTTTT
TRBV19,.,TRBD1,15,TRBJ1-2,CASSYLGQQFSGYTF,TGTGCCAGTAGTTACTTGGGACAGCAATTTAGTGGCTACACCTTC
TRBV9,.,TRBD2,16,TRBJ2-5,CASSPGLAINQEAQYF,TGTGCCAGCAGCCCCGGACTAGCGATAAACCAAGAGGCCCAGTACTTC
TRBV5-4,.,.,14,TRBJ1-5,CASSLDRDNQPQHF,TGTGCCAGCAGCTTGGACAGGGACAATCAGCCCCAGCATTTT
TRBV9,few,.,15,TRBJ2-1,CASSVNSFVVNEQFF,TGTGCCAGCAGCGTGAACAGCTTCGTCGTTAATGAGCAGTTCTTC
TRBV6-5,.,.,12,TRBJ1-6,CASSYPNSPLHF,TGTGCCAGCAGTTACCCAAATTCACCCCTCCACTTT
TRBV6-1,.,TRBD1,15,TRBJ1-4,CASSARTGHNEKLFF,TGTGCCAGCAGTGCTAGGACAGGGCATAATGAAAAACTGTTTTTT
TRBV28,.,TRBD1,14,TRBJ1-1,CASTRGQGAREAFF,TGTGCCAGCACCCGGGGACAGGGGGCAAGAGAAGCTTTCTTT
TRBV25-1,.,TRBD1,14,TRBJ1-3,CASSPTGGGNTIYF,TGTGCCAGCAGTCCGACAGGGGGTGGAAACACCATATATTTT
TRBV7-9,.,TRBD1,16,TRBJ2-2,CASSPRQGHRTGELFF,TGTGCCAGCAGCCCTAGACAGGGGCATCGCACCGGGGAGCTGTTTTTT
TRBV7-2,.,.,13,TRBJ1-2,CASSLGGGDGYPF,TGTGCCAGCAGCTTAGGCGGAGGGGATGGCTACCCCTTC
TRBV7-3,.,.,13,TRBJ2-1,CASSLGRNDEQFF,TGTGCCAGCAGCTTAGGGCGTAACGATGAGCAGTTCTTC
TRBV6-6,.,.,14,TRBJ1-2,CASSYSQGFSSNFF,TGTGCCAGCAGTTACTCGCAGGGTTTTTCCTCTAACTTCTTC
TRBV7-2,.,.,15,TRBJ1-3,CASSLQGPAGNTIYF,TGTGCCAGCAGCTTACAGGGGCCGGCTGGAAACACCATATATTTT
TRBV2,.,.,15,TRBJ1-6,CASSVQGGYNSPLHF,TGTGCCAGCAGTGTCCAGGGTGGGTATAATTCACCCCTCCACTTT